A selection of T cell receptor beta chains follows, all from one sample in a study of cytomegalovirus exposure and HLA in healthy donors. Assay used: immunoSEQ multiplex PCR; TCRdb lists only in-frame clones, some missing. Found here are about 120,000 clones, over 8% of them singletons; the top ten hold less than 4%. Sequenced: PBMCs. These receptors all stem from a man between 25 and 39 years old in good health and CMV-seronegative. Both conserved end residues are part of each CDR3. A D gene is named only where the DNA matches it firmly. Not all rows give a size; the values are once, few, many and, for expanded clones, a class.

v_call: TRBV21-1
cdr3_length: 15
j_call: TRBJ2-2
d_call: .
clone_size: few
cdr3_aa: CASSEGQLNTGELFF
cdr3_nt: TGTGCCAGCAGTGAGGGACAGTTGAACACCGGGGAGCTGTTTTTT

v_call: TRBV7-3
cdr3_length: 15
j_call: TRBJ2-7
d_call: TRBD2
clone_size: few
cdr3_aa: CASSPGAGLLYEQYF
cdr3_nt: TGTGCCAGCAGCCCAGGAGCGGGACTCCTCTACGAGCAGTACTTC

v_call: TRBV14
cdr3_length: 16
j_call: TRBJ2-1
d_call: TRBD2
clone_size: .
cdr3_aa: CASSRRLAGLYNEQFF
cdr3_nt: TGTGCCAGCAGCCGACGACTAGCGGGACTCTACAATGAGCAGTTCTTC

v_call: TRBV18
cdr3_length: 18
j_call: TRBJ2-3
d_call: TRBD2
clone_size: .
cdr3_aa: CASSPTPTSGVSTDTQYF
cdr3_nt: TGTGCCAGCTCACCAACCCCGACTAGCGGAGTTAGCACAGATACGCAGTATTTT

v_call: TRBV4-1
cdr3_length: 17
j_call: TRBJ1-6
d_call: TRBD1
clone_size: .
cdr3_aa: CASSQILLRQGDSPLHF
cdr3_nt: TGCGCCAGCAGCCAGATCCTTCTTCGACAGGGAGATTCACCCCTCCACTTT

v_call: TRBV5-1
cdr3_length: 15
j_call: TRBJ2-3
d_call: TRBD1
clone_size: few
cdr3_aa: CASSNTGGGTDTQYF
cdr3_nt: TGCGCCAGCAGCAACACAGGGGGTGGAACAGATACGCAGTATTTT

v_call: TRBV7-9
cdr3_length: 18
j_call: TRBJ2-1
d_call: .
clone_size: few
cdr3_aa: CASSSTLGRGASYNEQFF
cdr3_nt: TGTGCCAGCAGCTCGACTCTAGGTCGCGGCGCCTCCTACAATGAGCAGTTCTTC

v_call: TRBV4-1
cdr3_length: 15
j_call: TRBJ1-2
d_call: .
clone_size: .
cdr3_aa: CASSQDGAGTRGYTF
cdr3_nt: TGCGCCAGCAGCCAAGATGGGGCAGGAACGCGGGGCTACACCTTC

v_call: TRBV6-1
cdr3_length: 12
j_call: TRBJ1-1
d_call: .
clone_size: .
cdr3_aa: CASSGTVHEAFF
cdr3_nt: TGTGCCAGCAGTGGGACAGTCCATGAAGCTTTCTTT

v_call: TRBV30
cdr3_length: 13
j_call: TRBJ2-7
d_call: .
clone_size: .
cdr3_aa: CAWSTAGSYEQYF
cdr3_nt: TGTGCCTGGAGTACCGCAGGGTCCTACGAGCAGTACTTC

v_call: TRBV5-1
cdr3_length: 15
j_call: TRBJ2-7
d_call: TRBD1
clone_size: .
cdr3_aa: CASSLGQGVRYEQYF
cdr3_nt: TGCGCCAGCAGCTTGGGCCAGGGGGTTAGATACGAGCAGTACTTC

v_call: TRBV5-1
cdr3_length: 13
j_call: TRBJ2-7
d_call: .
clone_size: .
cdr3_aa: CASSSGGEYEQYF
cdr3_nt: TGCGCCAGCAGCTCAGGAGGGGAATACGAGCAGTACTTC

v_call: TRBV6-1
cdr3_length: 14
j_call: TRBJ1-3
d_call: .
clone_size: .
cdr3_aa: CASSEDSGGNTIYF
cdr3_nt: TGTGCCAGCAGTGAAGATTCAGGTGGAAACACCATATATTTT

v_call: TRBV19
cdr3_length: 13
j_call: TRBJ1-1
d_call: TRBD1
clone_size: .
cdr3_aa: CASSGQAHTEAFF
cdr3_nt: TGTGCCAGCTCGGGACAGGCGCACACTGAAGCTTTCTTT

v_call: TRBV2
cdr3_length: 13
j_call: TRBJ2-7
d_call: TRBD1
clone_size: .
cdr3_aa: CASRVGQGSEQYF
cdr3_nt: TGTGCCAGCAGGGTGGGACAGGGGAGCGAGCAGTACTTC

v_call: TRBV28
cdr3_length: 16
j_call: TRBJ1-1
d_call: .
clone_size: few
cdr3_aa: CASSPSGGSVNTEAFF
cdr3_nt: TGTGCCAGCAGCCCGTCTGGAGGGTCCGTGAACACTGAAGCTTTCTTT

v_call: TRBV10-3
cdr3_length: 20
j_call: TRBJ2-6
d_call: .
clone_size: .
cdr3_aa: CAISEPIGLPSGRGANVLTF
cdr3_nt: TGTGCCATCAGTGAGCCGATCGGCCTCCCTTCGGGTCGTGGGGCCAACGTCCTGACTTTC

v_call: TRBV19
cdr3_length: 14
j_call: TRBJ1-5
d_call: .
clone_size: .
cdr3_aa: CASSIRDINQPQHF
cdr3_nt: TGTGCCAGTAGTATCAGGGACATAAATCAGCCCCAGCATTTT

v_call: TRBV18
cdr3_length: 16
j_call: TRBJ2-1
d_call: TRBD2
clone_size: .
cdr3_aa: CASSPDASGTYNEQFF
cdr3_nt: TGTGCCAGCTCACCTGACGCTAGCGGGACCTACAATGAGCAGTTCTTC

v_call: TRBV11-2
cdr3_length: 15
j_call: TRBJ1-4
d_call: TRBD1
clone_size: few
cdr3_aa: CASSTLQGLAEKLFF
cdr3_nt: TGTGCCAGCAGCACGTTACAGGGGTTGGCGGAAAAACTGTTTTTT

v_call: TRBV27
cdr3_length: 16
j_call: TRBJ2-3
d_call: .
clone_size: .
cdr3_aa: CASSSGLNPATDTQYF
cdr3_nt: TGTGCCAGCAGTTCGGGACTCAACCCCGCGACAGATACGCAGTATTTT

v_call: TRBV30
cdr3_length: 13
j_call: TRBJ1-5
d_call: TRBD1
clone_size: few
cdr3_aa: CAWSKGAFQPQHF
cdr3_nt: TGTGCCTGGAGTAAGGGGGCATTTCAGCCCCAGCATTTT

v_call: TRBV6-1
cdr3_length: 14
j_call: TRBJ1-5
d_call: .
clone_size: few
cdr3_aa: CASSNGHLNQPQHF
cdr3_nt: TGTGCCAGCAGTAATGGACACCTCAATCAGCCCCAGCATTTT

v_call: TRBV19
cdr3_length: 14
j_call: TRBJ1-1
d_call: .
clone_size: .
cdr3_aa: CASRGGSENTEAFF
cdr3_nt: TGTGCCAGTCGGGGGGGGTCGGAGAACACTGAAGCTTTCTTT

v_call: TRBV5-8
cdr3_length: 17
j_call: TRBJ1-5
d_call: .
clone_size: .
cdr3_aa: CASSSPGSWVSNQPQHF
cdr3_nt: TGTGCCAGCAGCTCTCCCGGGAGCTGGGTAAGCAATCAGCCCCAGCATTTT

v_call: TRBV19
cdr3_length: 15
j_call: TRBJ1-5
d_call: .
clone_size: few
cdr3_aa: CASTVSPVVHQPQHF
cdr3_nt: TGTGCCAGTACGGTTTCACCCGTGGTGCACCAGCCCCAGCATTTT

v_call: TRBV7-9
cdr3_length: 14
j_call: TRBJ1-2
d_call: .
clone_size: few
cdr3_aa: CASSSPAGGRGYTF
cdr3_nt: TGTGCCAGCAGCTCCCCCGCGGGGGGGCGAGGCTACACCTTC

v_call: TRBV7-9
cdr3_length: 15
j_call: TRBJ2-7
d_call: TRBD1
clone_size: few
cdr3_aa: CASSLFEGTGREQYF
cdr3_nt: TGTGCCAGCAGCTTATTTGAAGGGACAGGGCGGGAGCAGTACTTC

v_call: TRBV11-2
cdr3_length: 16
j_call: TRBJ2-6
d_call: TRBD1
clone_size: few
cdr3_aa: CASSGQGNSGANVLTF
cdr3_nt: TGTGCCAGCAGCGGACAGGGTAACTCTGGGGCCAACGTCCTGACTTTC

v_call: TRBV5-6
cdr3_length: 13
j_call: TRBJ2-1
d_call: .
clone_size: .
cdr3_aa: CASSLNTGIEQFF
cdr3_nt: TGTGCCAGCAGCCTCAACACAGGGATTGAGCAGTTCTTC

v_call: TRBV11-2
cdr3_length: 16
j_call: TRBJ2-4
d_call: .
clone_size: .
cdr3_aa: CASSLEGYGAKNIQYF
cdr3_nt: TGTGCCAGCAGCTTAGAAGGATACGGGGCCAAAAACATTCAGTACTTC

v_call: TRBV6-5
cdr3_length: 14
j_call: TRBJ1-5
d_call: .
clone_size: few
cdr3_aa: CASSSRDNLQPQHF
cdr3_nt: TGTGCCAGCAGCTCCCGGGACAATTTGCAGCCCCAGCATTTT

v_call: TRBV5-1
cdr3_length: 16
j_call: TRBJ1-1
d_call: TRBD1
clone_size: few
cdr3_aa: CASSLAKGTVSTEAFF
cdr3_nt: TGCGCCAGCAGCTTGGCCAAAGGGACAGTGTCCACTGAAGCTTTCTTT

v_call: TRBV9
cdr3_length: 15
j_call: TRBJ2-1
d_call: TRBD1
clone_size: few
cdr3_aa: CASSGRDRGSNEQFF
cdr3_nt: TGTGCCAGCAGCGGTCGGGACAGGGGATCCAATGAGCAGTTCTTC

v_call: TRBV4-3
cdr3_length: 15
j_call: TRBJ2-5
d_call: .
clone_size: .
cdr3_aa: CASSQDKSGIETQYF
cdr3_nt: TGCGCCAGCAGCCAAGATAAGTCCGGGATAGAGACCCAGTACTTC

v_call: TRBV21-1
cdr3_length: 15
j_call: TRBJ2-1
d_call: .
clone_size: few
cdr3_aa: CASSRRTSDNNEQFF
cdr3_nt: TGTGCCAGCAGCCGCCGGACTAGCGATAACAATGAGCAGTTCTTC

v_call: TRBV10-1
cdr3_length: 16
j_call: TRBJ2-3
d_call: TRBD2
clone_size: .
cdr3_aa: CASSGTSGGAIDTQYF
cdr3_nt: TGCGCCAGCAGTGGGACTAGCGGGGGGGCCATAGATACGCAGTATTTT

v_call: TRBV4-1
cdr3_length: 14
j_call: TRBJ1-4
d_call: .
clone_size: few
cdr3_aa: CASSRVTTNEKLFF
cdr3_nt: TGCGCCAGCAGCCGAGTTACAACTAATGAAAAACTGTTTTTT

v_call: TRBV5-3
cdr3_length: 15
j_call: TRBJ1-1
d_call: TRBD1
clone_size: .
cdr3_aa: CARSLDRAENTEAFF
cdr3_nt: TGTGCCAGAAGCTTAGACAGGGCGGAGAACACTGAAGCTTTCTTT

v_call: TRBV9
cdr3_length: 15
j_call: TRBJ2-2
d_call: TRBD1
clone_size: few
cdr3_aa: CASSVGQGKTGELFF
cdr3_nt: TGTGCCAGCAGCGTAGGACAGGGAAAGACCGGGGAGCTGTTTTTT

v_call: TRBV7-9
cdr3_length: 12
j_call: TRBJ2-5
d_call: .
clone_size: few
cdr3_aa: CASSQSGGTQYF
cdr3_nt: TGTGCCAGCAGCCAATCCGGTGGGACCCAGTACTTC